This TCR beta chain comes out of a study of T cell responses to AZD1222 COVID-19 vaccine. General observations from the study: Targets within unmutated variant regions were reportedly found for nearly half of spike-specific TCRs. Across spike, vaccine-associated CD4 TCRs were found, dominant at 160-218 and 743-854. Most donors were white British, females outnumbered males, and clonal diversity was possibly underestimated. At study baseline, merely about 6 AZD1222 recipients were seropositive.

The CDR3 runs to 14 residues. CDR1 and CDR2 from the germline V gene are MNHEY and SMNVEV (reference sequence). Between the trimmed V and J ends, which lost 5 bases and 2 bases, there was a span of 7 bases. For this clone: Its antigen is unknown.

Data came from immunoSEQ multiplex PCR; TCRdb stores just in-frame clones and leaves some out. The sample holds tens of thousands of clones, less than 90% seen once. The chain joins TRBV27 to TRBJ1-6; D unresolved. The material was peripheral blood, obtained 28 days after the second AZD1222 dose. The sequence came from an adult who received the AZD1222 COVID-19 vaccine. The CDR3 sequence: CASSDRTYNSPLHF. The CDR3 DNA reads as TGTGCCAGCAGTGACCGAACCTATAATTCACCCCTCCACTTT.